The rows below give T cell receptor beta chains drawn from one sample of a study of cytomegalovirus exposure and HLA in healthy donors. The table came from immunoSEQ multiplex PCR; TCRdb's copy has only in-frame clones and leaves some out. The top ten hold 1.4% of the sample, which has about 170,000 clones, around 87% seen once. The sample was PBMCs. The receptors shown here come from a woman between 25 and 40 years old in good health and CMV-seronegative. Each CDR3 is given with its conserved first and last residue. The D gene is left open where the match is weak.

-,TRBJ2-1,TRBV18,CASSRDKGYNEQFF,TGTGCCAGCTCCCGGGACAAAGGATACAATGAGCAGTTCTTC
-,TRBJ1-1,TRBV6-6,CASSGDGGTEAFF,TGTGCCAGCAGTGGAGATGGAGGCACTGAAGCTTTCTTT
TRBD1,TRBJ1-4,TRBV5-8,CASSTGQEGTNEKLFF,TGTGCCAGCAGCACCGGACAGGAGGGGACTAATGAAAAACTGTTTTTT
-,TRBJ1-4,TRBV5-4,CASSPRGQKKLFF,TGTGCCAGCAGTCCCCGTGGACAGAAAAAACTGTTTTTT
TRBD2,TRBJ2-1,TRBV7-2,CASSILAGMQDEQFF,TGTGCCAGCAGCATCCTAGCGGGGATGCAAGATGAGCAGTTCTTC
TRBD1,TRBJ1-5,TRBV6-6,CASRGQIGDQPQHF,TGTGCCAGCAGGGGACAGATAGGAGATCAGCCCCAGCATTTT
TRBD1,TRBJ2-3,TRBV9,CASSLTPGPTGGTYDTQYF,TGTGCCAGCAGCTTGACCCCGGGACCTACAGGGGGGACTTACGATACGCAGTATTTT
-,TRBJ1-1,TRBV27,CASSEGNTEAFF,TGTGCCAGCAGTGAGGGGAACACTGAAGCTTTCTTT
-,TRBJ1-1,TRBV7-8,CASSPRGGAMNTEAFF,TGTGCCAGCAGCCCCCGAGGAGGGGCGATGAACACTGAAGCTTTCTTT
-,TRBJ2-7,TRBV7-8,CASSLNPGEQYF,TGTGCCAGCAGCCTCAACCCGGGGGAGCAGTACTTC
-,TRBJ2-7,TRBV9,CASSVAPGSSSYEQYF,TGTGCCAGCAGCGTGGCACCGGGGTCTAGCTCCTACGAGCAGTACTTC
-,TRBJ1-1,TRBV4-1,CASSQVGINTEAFF,TGCGCCAGCAGCCAAGTCGGGATTAACACTGAAGCTTTCTTT
TRBD1,TRBJ2-7,TRBV27,CASSDNRGGYEQYF,TGTGCCAGCAGTGATAACAGGGGTGGCTACGAGCAGTACTTC
-,TRBJ2-5,TRBV9,CASSFATGVGETQYF,TGTGCCAGCAGCTTCGCCACGGGGGTCGGCGAGACCCAGTACTTC
-,TRBJ2-2,TRBV4-3,CASSQDTGSGELFF,TGCGCCAGCAGCCAAGATACGGGTTCCGGGGAGCTGTTTTTT
TRBD1,TRBJ1-2,TRBV5-4,CASSFQPGQGTYGYTF,TGTGCCAGCAGCTTCCAACCGGGACAGGGGACCTATGGCTACACCTTC
TRBD2,TRBJ2-1,TRBV6-6,CASSYSASGGNNEQFF,TGTGCCAGCAGTTACTCAGCGAGCGGGGGGAACAATGAGCAGTTCTTC
-,TRBJ1-4,TRBV5-1,CASSLGNGGTNEKLFF,TGCGCCAGCAGCTTGGGGAACGGCGGAACTAATGAAAAACTGTTTTTT
-,TRBJ2-2,TRBV27,CASSPPRVTNTGELFF,TGTGCCAGCAGCCCCCCCCGGGTGACGAACACCGGGGAGCTGTTTTTT
TRBD2,TRBJ2-7,TRBV7-2,CASSFANSGGRYEQYF,TGTGCCAGCAGCTTCGCTAACAGCGGGGGGAGATACGAGCAGTACTTC
-,TRBJ1-1,TRBV14,CASSSSGEGTEAFF,TGTGCCAGCAGCTCCTCAGGGGAGGGGACTGAAGCTTTCTTT
TRBD1,TRBJ2-5,TRBV5-1,CASSWTGKKETQYF,TGCGCCAGCAGCTGGACAGGAAAGAAAGAGACCCAGTACTTC
-,TRBJ2-2,TRBV7-2,CASSVSQTTGELFF,TGTGCCAGCAGTGTGAGTCAAACCACCGGGGAGCTGTTTTTT
-,TRBJ1-4,TRBV10-3,CAISQGNEKLFF,TGTGCCATCAGTCAGGGAAATGAAAAACTGTTTTTT
-,TRBJ1-3,TRBV2,CASSENPWPSGNTIYF,TGTGCCAGCAGTGAAAATCCCTGGCCCTCTGGAAACACCATATATTTT
TRBD2,TRBJ2-1,TRBV5-1,CASSLSASGTYNEQFF,TGCGCCAGCAGCTTGTCGGCTAGCGGAACCTACAATGAGCAGTTCTTC
-,TRBJ1-4,TRBV4-1,CASSQDQLNEKLFF,TGCGCCAGCAGCCAAGATCAACTAAATGAAAAACTGTTTTTT